The 14 T cell receptor beta chains in this list originate from one sample, sequenced in a study of blood T cells in healthy people across ages. Next came a second PCR, run for roughly 6 to 11 cycles, which used a sample-barcoded 5' primer along with a J-beta primer mix. TCRdb reprocessed the 5' RACE reads via MiXCR and lists one record per CDR3 protein. The sample lists around 400,000 distinct CDR3 sequences; more than 45% were seen once. The sequencing sample was made of blood. These receptors were taken from a man in his 60s in good health.

This clonotype has only a few counts. The chain employs TRBV5-1 and TRBJ2-7, with unresolved D. The V end was cut by 0 bases, the J end by 0 bases, with 7 bases between. Germline V CDR1 and CDR2: SGHRS, YFSETQ. This CDR3 is 14 amino acids long. The CDR3 sequence: CASSLDAHSYEQYF. In DNA, the CDR3 is TGCGCCAGCAGCTTGGATGCCCACTCCTACGAGCAGTACTTC.

A word on this clonotype: This may be a read error, as it is one base from a much larger clone. The chain employs TRBV27 and TRBJ2-1; D is uncertain. The V gene lost 3 bases and the J gene lost 12 bases, with 9 bases spanning the gap. Germline loops: CDR1 MNHEY, CDR2 SMNVEV (reference sequence). The CDR3 is 11 residues long. CDR3 nucleotides: TGTGCCAGCAGTTTTGGTTATGTGCAGTTCTTC. As protein: CASSFGYVQFF.

This clonotype was counted a few times. V is TRBV9 and J is TRBJ2-5; the match to TRBD2 covers 10 bases. J was trimmed by 3 bases and V by 3 bases; bases with no gene match: 5. Germline V gene lookup returns CDR1 SGDLS and CDR2 YYNGEE. The CDR3 spans 15 residues. Here the CDR3 reads CASSGRTSGKETQYF. In DNA, the CDR3 is TGTGCCAGCAGCGGACGGACTAGCGGAAAAGAGACCCAGTACTTC.

The genes are TRBV25-1 and TRBJ2-1; D is possibly TRBD1 (6 bases). The V gene lost 8 bases and the J gene lost 7 bases, with 12 bases spanning the gap. The CDR3 is 12 residues long. The germline V gene encodes CDR1 MGHDK and CDR2 SYGVNS. Written as DNA, the CDR3 is TGTGCCAGCCGAACGCAGGGGAATGAGCAGTTCTTC. As protein: CASRTQGNEQFF.

The chain couples TRBV9 to TRBJ1-4; the match to TRBD1 covers 7 bases. V gave up 2 bases and J gave up 4 bases; unmatched junction bases: 8. The CDR3 runs to 16 residues. CDR1 is SGDLS and CDR2 is YYNGEE in the germline V gene. The CDR3: CASSVGLGQSNEKLFF. CDR3 sequence (DNA): TGTGCCAGCAGCGTGGGTCTGGGACAGAGTAATGAAAAACTGTTTTTT.

The chain combines TRBV7-3 with TRBJ2-5; D is ambiguous. CDR3 length: 12 amino acids. CDR1 and CDR2 (germline): SGHTA, FQGTGA. The ends were cut back, 5 bases at V and 11 bases at J, with 15 bases in the middle. CDR3 protein: CASSTPSGKQYF. The DNA of the CDR3 is TGTGCCAGCAGCACCCCCTCTGGCAAGCAGTACTTC.

This clonotype was seen a few times. V usage is TRBV6-6 and J usage is TRBJ1-4, with D perhaps matching TRBD1 (6 bases). Germline V gives CDR1 MNHNY, CDR2 SVGAGI (reference sequence). This CDR3 comprises 14 residues. V lost 4 bases, J lost 8 bases, and 14 bases lay in between. The CDR3 here is CASSFTGFREKLFF. CDR3 coding DNA: TGTGCCAGCAGTTTTACAGGGTTTCGGGAAAAACTGTTTTTT.

V and J are TRBV27 and TRBJ2-7; 7 bases are shared with TRBD1. V lost 5 bases to trimming and J lost 3 bases; unmatched junction nucleotides: 10. The CDR3 runs 15 residues. CDR1 and CDR2 (germline): MNHEY, SMNVEV (reference sequence). CDR3 coding DNA: TGTGCCAGCAGTCCCAGCCCGGGACAGAACTACGAGCAGTACTTC. Translating it yields CASSPSPGQNYEQYF.

This clonotype has a count of ten or more. This rearrangement joins TRBV5-6 to TRBJ2-7; D is tentatively TRBD1 or TRBD2 (5 bases each). Germline CDR1 SGHDT, CDR2 YYEEEE. CDR3 length: 14 amino acids. The V gene lost 0 bases and the J gene lost 3 bases, with 10 bases spanning the gap. The DNA for the CDR3 is TGTGCCAGCAGCTTGGGGGACCGTCGCTACGAGCAGTACTTC. It encodes CASSLGDRRYEQYF.

The chain joins TRBV20-1 to TRBJ1-2, with a possible D match to TRBD1 (6 bases). This CDR3 has 14 residues. V was pared by 3 bases and J by 6 bases, with 17 bases between. Germline values: CDR1 DFQATT, CDR2 SNEGSKA (reference sequence). CDR3 DNA sequence: TGCAGTGCTAGTCGTACAGGGAGAGAGGATGGCTACACCTTC. Its translation is CSASRTGREDGYTF.

The rearrangement joins TRBV5-5 to TRBJ2-3, with D perhaps TRBD1 or TRBD2 (5 bases each). CDR1 and CDR2 from the germline V gene are SGHKS and YYEKEE (reference sequence). This CDR3 is 14 amino acids long. Trimming cost V 3 bases and J 5 bases, with 13 bases left between them. CDR3 in amino acids: CASSSGTPGDTQYF. CDR3 coding DNA: TGTGCCAGCAGCTCCGGGACCCCGGGAGATACGCAGTATTTT. Based on the CDR3 plus reference TRBV5-5 and TRBJ2-3, the full variable domain is DAGVTQSPTHLIKTRGQQVTLRCSPISGHKSVSWYQQVLGQGPQFIFQYYEKEERGRGNFPDRFSARQFPNYSSELNVNALLLGDSALYLCASSSGTPGDTQYFGPGTRLTVL.

The rearrangement joins TRBV7-2 to TRBJ2-3, with D hard to call. Deletions cut 5 bases from V and 3 bases from J, with 12 bases between. CDR3 size: 14 residues. CDR1 and CDR2 from the germline V gene are SGHTA and FQGNSA. The CDR3 region is CASSRQYDTDTQYF. The CDR3 nucleotides are TGTGCCAGCAGCCGCCAATACGATACAGATACGCAGTATTTT.

Here the CDR3 DNA reads TGTGCCACAGCAGAGACGGGTACGCAGTATTTT. Its translation is CATAETGTQYF. The rearrangement joins TRBV12-3 or TRBV12-4 to TRBJ2-3; D ambiguous. Between the trimmed V and J ends, which lost 10 bases and 8 bases, there was a span of 13 bases. This CDR3 comprises 11 residues.

The chain uses TRBV20-1 and TRBJ2-5, with 7 nucleotides matching TRBD1. The end of the DNA aligns better with TRBJ2-7, so the J call may be wrong. The CDR3 runs to 14 residues. The V gene's germline CDR1 is DFQATT and CDR2 SNEGSKA (reference sequence). CDR3 nucleotides: TGCAGTGCTAGTTTGACAGGGTCTACTTACGAGCAGTACTTC. Translating gives CSASLTGSTYEQYF.